This T cell receptor (beta chain) stems from a study of blood T cell repertoires in COVID-19. CDR1 LGHDT and CDR2 YNNKEL come from the germline V gene (reference sequence). The CDR3 is 21 amino acids. Losses at the gene ends were 1 base for V and 7 bases for J; bases not matched to a gene: 20. Original handling: Reference gene primer amplification gave nucleated cell count estimates. TCRdb's table, derived via immunoSEQ multiplex PCR, lists solely in-frame clones and lacks some. V, J and clone size reflect that table, while D and trimming were determined from the DNA. The sample holds roughly 260,000 clones, roughly 87% seen once.

The source of this sequence is a woman in her forties or fifties who had recovered from COVID-19. The chain joins TRBV3-1 (or the pseudogene TRBV3-2) to TRBJ2-1, with 12 positions matching TRBD2. Sequenced material: peripheral blood. The CDR3 coding sequence is TGTGCCAGCAGCCAAGTTAGCTATTGGCTAGCGGGGGGGCGAAGGTTGAATGAGCAGTTCTTC. Translation gives CASSQVSYWLAGGRRLNEQFF.